A single TCR beta chain is shown here with its context. This CDR3 is built from 15 residues. V lost 4 bases, J lost 1 base, and 13 bases lay in between. Germline CDR1 is SGHDN and CDR2 is FVKESK. Repertoires were generated with immunoSEQ multiplex PCR, while TCRdb's copy carries only in-frame clones and drops some. The sample holds 160,000 or so clones, 70% to 85% seen once. The sample belongs to a study of blood T cell repertoires in COVID-19. The chain combines TRBV14 with TRBJ1-2; weak D call: TRBD1 (5 bases). The TCR comes from a woman aged 50 to 65 with acute or convalescent COVID-19. The sample was peripheral blood. CDR3 DNA sequence: TGTGCCAGCAGCCTCTTCCAGGGCGTTAACTATGGCTACACCTTC. This encodes CASSLFQGVNYGYTF.